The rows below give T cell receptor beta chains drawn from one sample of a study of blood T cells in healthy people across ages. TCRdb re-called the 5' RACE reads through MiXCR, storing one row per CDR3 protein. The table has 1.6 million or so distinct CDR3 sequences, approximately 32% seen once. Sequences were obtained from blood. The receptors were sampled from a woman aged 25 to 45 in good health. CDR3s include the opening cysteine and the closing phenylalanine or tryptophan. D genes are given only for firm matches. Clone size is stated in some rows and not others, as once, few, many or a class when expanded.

CDR3: CADDRDQSHEQYF; DNA: TGTGCCGACGACCGGGACCAGTCCCACGAGCAGTACTTC; J: TRBJ2-7; size: NA; D: NA; V: TRBV28
CDR3: CASRDRTNEKLFF; DNA: TGTGCCAGCAGGGACCGAACTAATGAAAAACTGTTTTTT; J: TRBJ1-4; size: few; D: NA; V: TRBV7-2
CDR3: CASGFGEFPYEQYF; DNA: TGTGCCAGTGGGTTCGGGGAGTTCCCCTACGAGCAGTACTTC; J: TRBJ2-7; size: NA; D: NA; V: TRBV6-2/TRBV6-3
CDR3: CASSDDREDTDTQYF; DNA: TGCGCCAGCAGTGACGACAGGGAGGACACAGATACGCAGTATTTT; J: TRBJ2-3; size: NA; D: NA; V: TRBV10-1
CDR3: CASTWTGGSDTQYF; DNA: TGCGCCAGCACCTGGACAGGGGGTAGCGATACGCAGTATTTT; J: TRBJ2-3; size: NA; D: TRBD1; V: TRBV5-1
CDR3: CASLGQTNQPQHF; DNA: TGTGCCAGCCTAGGACAGACCAATCAGCCCCAGCATTTT; J: TRBJ1-5; size: NA; D: NA; V: TRBV28
CDR3: CASSLTPGQGYNEQFF; DNA: TGTGCCAGCAGCTTGACCCCGGGACAGGGCTACAATGAGCAGTTCTTC; J: TRBJ2-1; size: NA; D: TRBD1; V: TRBV7-8
CDR3: CSGTPRSSYEQYF; DNA: TGCAGCGGGACACCTCGGAGCTCCTACGAGCAGTACTTC; J: TRBJ2-7; size: many; D: NA; V: TRBV29-1
CDR3: CASSPAGDPRGTQYF; DNA: TGTGCCAGCAGCCCTGCTGGGGATCCGAGGGGTACGCAGTATTTT; J: TRBJ2-3; size: few; D: NA; V: TRBV9
CDR3: CVSSAGQGPDTQYF; DNA: TGCGTCAGCAGCGCAGGACAGGGGCCAGATACGCAGTATTTT; J: TRBJ2-3; size: NA; D: TRBD1; V: TRBV5-1
CDR3: CSGYYRQGYTF; DNA: TGCAGCGGCTACTACCGACAGGGCTACACCTTC; J: TRBJ1-2; size: many; D: NA; V: TRBV29-1
CDR3: CASTSTITSDTQYF; DNA: TGCGCCAGCACCAGTACCATCACTTCCGATACGCAGTATTTT; J: TRBJ2-3; size: few; D: NA; V: TRBV4-1
CDR3: CASSSGTGGEKLFF; DNA: TGTGCCAGCAGCTCCGGGACAGGTGGGGAAAAACTGTTTTTT; J: TRBJ1-4; size: few; D: TRBD1; V: TRBV5-1
CDR3: CASSHKLLGGYTF; DNA: TGTGCCAGCAGTCATAAATTGCTCGGTGGCTACACCTTC; J: TRBJ1-2; size: NA; D: NA; V: TRBV27
CDR3: CASIGTYLSYEQYF; DNA: TGTGCCAGCATTGGGACATACCTATCCTACGAGCAGTACTTC; J: TRBJ2-7; size: NA; D: NA; V: TRBV2
CDR3: CASSFDGAQTYEQYF; DNA: TGTGCCAGCAGCTTTGACGGGGCCCAGACCTACGAGCAGTACTTC; J: TRBJ2-7; size: few; D: NA; V: TRBV7-9
CDR3: CASRFTANTEAFF; DNA: TGTGCCAGCAGGTTTACAGCGAACACTGAAGCTTTCTTT; J: TRBJ1-1; size: once; D: NA; V: TRBV12-3/TRBV12-4
CDR3: CASRTGQGHEQYF; DNA: TGTGCCAGCAGGACCGGACAGGGGCACGAGCAGTACTTC; J: TRBJ2-7; size: few; D: TRBD1; V: TRBV12-3/TRBV12-4
CDR3: CATHRGGTGELFF; DNA: TGTGCCACCCACAGGGGAGGGACCGGGGAGCTGTTTTTT; J: TRBJ2-2; size: NA; D: NA; V: TRBV15
CDR3: CASSLQSGRLQETQYF; DNA: TGTGCCAGCAGTTTACAAAGCGGGAGGTTGCAAGAGACCCAGTACTTC; J: TRBJ2-5; size: NA; D: TRBD2; V: TRBV28
CDR3: CASSLDTGGGEAQYF; DNA: TGTGCCAGCAGCTTGGACACAGGGGGCGGAGAGGCCCAGTACTTC; J: TRBJ2-7; size: NA; D: TRBD1; V: TRBV5-5
CDR3: CASSQMTGGNEQFF; DNA: TGTGCCAGCAGTCAGATGACAGGGGGCAATGAGCAGTTCTTC; J: TRBJ2-1; size: NA; D: TRBD1; V: TRBV25-1
CDR3: CASHPDGYTEAFF; DNA: TGTGCCAGCCACCCGGACGGATACACTGAAGCTTTCTTT; J: TRBJ1-1; size: NA; D: NA; V: TRBV27
CDR3: CAISGTGTRGYEQYF; DNA: TGTGCCATCAGTGGGACCGGGACAAGGGGCTACGAGCAGTACTTC; J: TRBJ2-7; size: NA; D: NA; V: TRBV10-3
CDR3: CASSANRGGNQPQHF; DNA: TGTGCCAGCAGTGCGAACAGGGGAGGCAATCAGCCCCAGCATTTT; J: TRBJ1-5; size: NA; D: TRBD1; V: TRBV12-3/TRBV12-4
CDR3: CSARDRGLVGTEAFF; DNA: TGCAGTGCTAGGGACAGGGGGCTGGTGGGCACTGAAGCTTTCTTT; J: TRBJ1-1; size: few; D: TRBD1; V: TRBV20-1
CDR3: CASSEQGGGPETQYF; DNA: TGTGCCAGCAGTGAACAGGGGGGAGGGCCGGAGACCCAGTACTTC; J: TRBJ2-5; size: NA; D: NA; V: TRBV25-1
CDR3: CASSLNTLAKSIQYF; DNA: TGTGCCAGCAGCCTTAATACCCTAGCCAAAAGCATTCAGTACTTC; J: TRBJ2-4; size: NA; D: NA; V: TRBV27
CDR3: CATSEGSSGANVLTF; DNA: TGTGCCACCAGTGAGGGGAGCTCTGGGGCCAACGTCCTGACTTTC; J: TRBJ2-6; size: NA; D: NA; V: TRBV24-1
CDR3: CASSPPWTSDYNEQFF; DNA: TGTGCCAGCTCACCACCCTGGACTAGCGACTACAATGAGCAGTTCTTC; J: TRBJ2-1; size: NA; D: TRBD2; V: TRBV18
CDR3: CASSSADKNYGYTF; DNA: TGTGCCAGCAGCTCAGCCGACAAGAACTATGGCTACACCTTC; J: TRBJ1-2; size: few; D: NA; V: TRBV7-9
CDR3: CASSPLTGGPKDTQYF; DNA: TGTGCCAGCAGCCCCCTTACGGGGGGGCCGAAAGATACGCAGTATTTT; J: TRBJ2-3; size: NA; D: TRBD2; V: TRBV7-3
CDR3: CASSVDGGNYNEQFF; DNA: TGTGCCAGCAGCGTAGACGGGGGCAACTACAATGAGCAGTTCTTC; J: TRBJ2-1; size: many; D: NA; V: TRBV9
CDR3: CSARDAQRRTSTDTQYF; DNA: TGCAGTGCTAGAGATGCTCAGCGGAGAACTAGCACAGATACGCAGTATTTT; J: TRBJ2-3; size: NA; D: NA; V: TRBV20-1
CDR3: CSASGGQAQGEPLHF; DNA: TGCAGTGCCTCAGGAGGGCAGGCGCAGGGAGAACCCCTCCACTTT; J: TRBJ1-6; size: NA; D: NA; V: TRBV20-1
CDR3: CSAGVGGSYEQYF; DNA: TGCAGTGCCGGGGTGGGTGGCTCCTACGAGCAGTACTTC; J: TRBJ2-7; size: NA; D: NA; V: TRBV20-1
CDR3: CAGSQGLARLQETQYF; DNA: TGTGCCGGCAGCCAAGGACTAGCGAGACTCCAAGAGACCCAGTACTTC; J: TRBJ2-5; size: NA; D: TRBD2; V: TRBV14
CDR3: CASSSNMYQPQHF; DNA: TGTGCCAGCAGTTCTAATATGTATCAGCCCCAGCATTTT; J: TRBJ1-5; size: NA; D: NA; V: TRBV2
CDR3: CASSLDGWSSYNEQFF; DNA: TGTGCCAGCAGCTTAGATGGGTGGAGCTCCTACAATGAGCAGTTCTTC; J: TRBJ2-1; size: NA; D: NA; V: TRBV7-9
CDR3: CATSDPDRDQETQYF; DNA: TGTGCCACCAGTGACCCCGACAGGGACCAAGAGACCCAGTACTTC; J: TRBJ2-5; size: few; D: TRBD1; V: TRBV24-1
CDR3: CASSREGSTQYF; DNA: TGTGCCAGCAGCCGGGAGGGGAGTACGCAGTATTTT; J: TRBJ2-3; size: NA; D: TRBD2; V: TRBV6-5
CDR3: CASRRGGDPPDNEQFF; DNA: TGTGCCAGCAGACGCGGGGGGGATCCACCCGACAATGAGCAGTTCTTC; J: TRBJ2-1; size: many; D: TRBD2; V: TRBV12-3/TRBV12-4